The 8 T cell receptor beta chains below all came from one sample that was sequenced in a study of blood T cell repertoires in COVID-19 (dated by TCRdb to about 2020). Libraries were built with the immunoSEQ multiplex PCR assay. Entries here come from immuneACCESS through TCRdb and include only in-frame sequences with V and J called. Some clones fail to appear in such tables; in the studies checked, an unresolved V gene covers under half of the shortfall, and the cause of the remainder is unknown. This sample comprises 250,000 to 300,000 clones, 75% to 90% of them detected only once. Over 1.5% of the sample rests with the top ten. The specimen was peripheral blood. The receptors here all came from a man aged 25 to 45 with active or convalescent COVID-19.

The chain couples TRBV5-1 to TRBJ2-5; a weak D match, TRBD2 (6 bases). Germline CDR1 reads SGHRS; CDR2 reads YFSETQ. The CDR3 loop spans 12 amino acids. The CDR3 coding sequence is TGCGCGACAAGTTTCGCGGGGGAGACCCAGTACTTC. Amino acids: CATSFAGETQYF.

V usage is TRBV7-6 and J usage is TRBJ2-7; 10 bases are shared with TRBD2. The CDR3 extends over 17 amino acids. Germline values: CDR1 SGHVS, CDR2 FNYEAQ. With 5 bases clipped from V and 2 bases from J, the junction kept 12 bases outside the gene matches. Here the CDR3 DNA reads TGTGCCAGCAGCGCCGACCGTAGCGGGGGGAAGACCTACGAGCAGTACTTC. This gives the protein CASSADRSGGKTYEQYF.

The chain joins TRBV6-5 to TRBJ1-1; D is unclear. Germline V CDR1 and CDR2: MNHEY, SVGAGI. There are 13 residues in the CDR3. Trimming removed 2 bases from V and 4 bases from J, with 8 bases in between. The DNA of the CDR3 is TGTGCCAGCAGTTACGAGATGAGCACTGAAGCTTTCTTT. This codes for CASSYEMSTEAFF.

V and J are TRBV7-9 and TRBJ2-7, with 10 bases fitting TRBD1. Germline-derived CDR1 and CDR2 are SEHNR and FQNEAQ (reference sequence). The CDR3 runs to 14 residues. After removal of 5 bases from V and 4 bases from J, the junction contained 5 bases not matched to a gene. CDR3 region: CASSPPGQGYEQYF. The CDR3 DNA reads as TGTGCCAGCAGCCCTCCGGGACAGGGGTACGAGCAGTACTTC. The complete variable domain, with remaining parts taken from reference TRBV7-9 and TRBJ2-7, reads DTGVSQNPRHKITKRGQNVTFRCDPISEHNRLYWYRQTLGQGPEFLTYFQNEAQLEKSRLLSDRFSAERPKGSFSTLEIQRTEQGDSAMYLCASSPPGQGYEQYFGPGTRLTVT.

DNA of the CDR3: TGTGCCAGCAGCATTGGCGGGGGGCAGGCCTATGGCTACACCTTC. It encodes CASSIGGGQAYGYTF. This chain joins TRBV5-4 and TRBJ1-2; weak D call: TRBD1 (6 bases). The length of the CDR3 is 15 residues. Germline CDR1 is SGHNT and CDR2 is YYREEE (reference sequence). Trimming pared 4 bases from V and 4 bases from J, leaving 17 bases between.

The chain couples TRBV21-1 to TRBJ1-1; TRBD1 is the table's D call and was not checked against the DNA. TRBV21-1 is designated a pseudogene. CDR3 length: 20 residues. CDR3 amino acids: CASSIMNCLDRAKQSPEAFF. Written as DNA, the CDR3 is TGTGCCAGCAGCATAATGAACTGTTTGGACAGGGCCAAACAATCCCCTGAAGCTTTCTTT.

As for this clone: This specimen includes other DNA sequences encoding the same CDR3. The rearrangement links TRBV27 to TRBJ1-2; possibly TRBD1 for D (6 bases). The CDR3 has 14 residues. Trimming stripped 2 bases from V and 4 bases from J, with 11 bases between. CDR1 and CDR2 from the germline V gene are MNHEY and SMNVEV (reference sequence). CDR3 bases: TGTGCCAGCAGTTTAACAGGGTCAGCCTATGGCTACACCTTC. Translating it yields CASSLTGSAYGYTF.

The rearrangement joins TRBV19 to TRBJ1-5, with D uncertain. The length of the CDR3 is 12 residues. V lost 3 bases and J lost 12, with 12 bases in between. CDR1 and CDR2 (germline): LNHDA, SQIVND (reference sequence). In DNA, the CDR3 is TGTGCCAGTAGTATCGGTCAACTCCGCCAGCATTTT. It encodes CASSIGQLRQHF.